This section outlines one T cell receptor (beta chain) sequence together with its context. The data derive from a study of shared T cell receptors in the human thymus. The assay was immunoSEQ multiplex PCR, and TCRdb's table has in-frame clones only and misses some. The table includes about 730,000 clones, 80% to 90% detected once. The same sample was also studied in work on human thymus T cells.

The source of this sequence is a girl under three years old with a congenital heart defect. Sequencing used thymocytes.

The CDR3 coding sequence is TGTGCCAGCAGTTCGTCGCCACACCCTTCAGGGTACGTTCTGGATACGCAGTATTTT. As protein: CASSSSPHPSGYVLDTQYF. The V gene is TRBV27, the J gene TRBJ2-3, with a weak D call TRBD1 (5 bases). CDR3 length: 19 amino acids. Trimming removed 4 bases at V and 6 bases at J, with 29 bases between. Germline CDR1 and CDR2: MNHEY and SMNVEV (reference sequence).